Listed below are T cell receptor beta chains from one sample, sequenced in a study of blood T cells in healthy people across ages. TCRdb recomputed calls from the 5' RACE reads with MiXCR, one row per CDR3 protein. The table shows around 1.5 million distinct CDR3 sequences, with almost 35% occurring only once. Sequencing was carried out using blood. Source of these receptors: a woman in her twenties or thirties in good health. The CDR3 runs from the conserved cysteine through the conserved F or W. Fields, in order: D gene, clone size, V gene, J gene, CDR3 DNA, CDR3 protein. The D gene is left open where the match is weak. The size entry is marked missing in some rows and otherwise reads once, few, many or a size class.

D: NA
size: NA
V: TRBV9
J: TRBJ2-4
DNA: TGTGCCAGCAGCGTAGACAGGGCCAAAAACATTCAGTACTTC
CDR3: CASSVDRAKNIQYF

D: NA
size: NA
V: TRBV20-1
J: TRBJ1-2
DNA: TGCAGTGCTAGAGATCCGACTGGGAACTATGGCTACACCTTC
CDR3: CSARDPTGNYGYTF

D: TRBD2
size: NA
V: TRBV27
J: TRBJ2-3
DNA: TGTGCCAGCAGGGCCGGGACTAGCGGGAGGGGGGGCACAGATACGCAGTATTTT
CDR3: CASRAGTSGRGGTDTQYF

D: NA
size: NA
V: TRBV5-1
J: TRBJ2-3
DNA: TGCGCCAGCAGCTTGGGACAGCTCGGGGCAGATACGCAGTATTTT
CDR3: CASSLGQLGADTQYF

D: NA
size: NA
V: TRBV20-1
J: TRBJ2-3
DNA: TGCAGTAATGGTGCCAGGATATCAACAAGCACAGATACGCAGTATTTT
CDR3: CSNGARISTSTDTQYF

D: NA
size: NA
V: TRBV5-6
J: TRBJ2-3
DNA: TGTGCCAGCAGCTGGAAGGAAGATACGCAGTATTTT
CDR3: CASSWKEDTQYF

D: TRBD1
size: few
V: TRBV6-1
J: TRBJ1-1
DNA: TGTGCCAGCAACGGACAGGGAGCAGTCACTGAAGCTTTCTTT
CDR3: CASNGQGAVTEAFF

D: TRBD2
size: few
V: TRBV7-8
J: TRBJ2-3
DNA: TGTGCCAGCAGCCCCTATACTCGAGCGGGAGGTTCGGATACGCAGTATTTT
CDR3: CASSPYTRAGGSDTQYF

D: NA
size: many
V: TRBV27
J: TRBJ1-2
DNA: TGTGCCAGCAGTTTAACCGGGGGCTATGGCTACACCTTC
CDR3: CASSLTGGYGYTF

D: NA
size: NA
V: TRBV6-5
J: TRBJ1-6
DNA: TGTGCCACGGCGAGTGGGAATTCACCCCTCCACTTT
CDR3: CATASGNSPLHF

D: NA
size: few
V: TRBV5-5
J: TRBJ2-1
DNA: TGTGCCAGCAGCCCGAGTGACGTCGAGGGCAATGAGCAGTTCTTC
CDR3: CASSPSDVEGNEQFF

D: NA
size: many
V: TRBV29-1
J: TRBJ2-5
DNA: TGCAGCGTTCTGCTCAGAATGCAAGAGACCCAGTACTTC
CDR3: CSVLLRMQETQYF